The 11 T cell receptor beta chains given below trace back to one sample, sequenced in a study of cytomegalovirus exposure and HLA in healthy donors (TCRdb year 2017). The library came from the immunoSEQ multiplex PCR assay. For the multiplex PCR, a mixture combining 60 forward primers for TCR Vbeta segments and 13 reverse primers for TCR Jbeta segments was used. The source is immuneACCESS, and TCRdb retained only in-frame sequences with V and J called. Part of the clones is not carried over; for the studies checked, unresolved V genes explain less than half of this, and the remainder is unexplained. The sample table contains about 210,000 clones; only one count was recorded for approximately 83% of them. Of the sample, roughly 10% falls within the top ten clones. What was sequenced was PBMCs. The receptors were gathered from a woman between 45 and 60 years old in good health and CMV-seropositive.

This clone was detected only a few times. V usage is TRBV28 and J usage is TRBJ1-4; 7 positions match TRBD1. The CDR3 has 13 residues. With 7 bases clipped from V and 5 bases from J, the junction kept 4 bases outside the gene matches. Per the germline V gene, CDR1 is MDHEN and CDR2 is SYDVKM. The DNA for the CDR3 is TGTGCCAGCAATGAGGGGGCCAATGAAAAACTGTTTTTT. Its translation: CASNEGANEKLFF. Full variable domain (rest looked up from reference TRBV28 and TRBJ1-4): DVKVTQSSRYLVKRTGEKVFLECVQDMDHENMFWYRQDPGLGLRLIYFSYDVKMKEKGDIPEGYSVSREKKERFSLILESASTNQTSMYLCASNEGANEKLFFGSGTQLSVL.

The chain employs TRBV29-1 and TRBJ1-1, with TRBD1 as a possible D gene (6 bases). Trimming removed 6 bases from V and 5 bases from J, with 19 bases in between. The CDR3 covers 14 residues. CDR1 is SQVTM, CDR2 ANQGSEA, per germline. CDR3 sequence (DNA): TGCAGCGTAGGGCGGGGGCTTGAGGGGACTGAAGCTTTCTTT. As protein: CSVGRGLEGTEAFF.

The chain carries TRBV18 and TRBJ1-2; perhaps TRBD1 as D (6 bases). The CDR3 length is 17 residues. The V end was cut by 1 base, the J end by 1 base, with 16 bases between. CDR1 and CDR2 from the germline V gene are KGHSH and LQKENI. CDR3 in amino acids: CASSPRNRVFNNYGYTF. The CDR3 bases are TGTGCCAGCTCACCACGGAACAGGGTTTTTAATAACTATGGCTACACCTTC.

This clone has only one observation. The genes are TRBV5-1 and TRBJ1-3, with a possible D match to TRBD1 (5 bases). The V end lost 4 bases, the J end lost 1 base, and 15 bases lay between the germline ends. The CDR3 length is 16 residues. Germline V CDR1 and CDR2: SGHRS, YFSETQ. CDR3 DNA: TGCGCCAGCAGCCACAACCCAGGGTCATCTGGAAACACCATATATTTT. Translated, it gives CASSHNPGSSGNTIYF.

V usage is TRBV28 and J usage is TRBJ1-3; 11 bases agree with TRBD1. The CDR3 covers 17 residues. Germline assignment: CDR1 MDHEN and CDR2 SYDVKM. V dropped 8 bases and J dropped 7; count of bases not matched to a gene: 16. In DNA, the CDR3 is TGTGCCAGCGCTAGTTACGCCGTCCGGACAGGGGGCAACACCATATATTTT. It is translated as CASASYAVRTGGNTIYF.

The V call is TRBV7-2, the J call TRBJ2-2; D gene ambiguous. This CDR3 has 15 amino acids. The V end lost 1 base, the J end lost 5 bases, and 11 bases lay between the germline ends. The V gene's germline CDR1 is SGHTA and CDR2 FQGNSA. The CDR3 protein is CASSLGLFETGELFF. CDR3 bases: TGTGCCAGCAGCTTAGGCCTCTTTGAGACCGGGGAGCTGTTTTTT. Using reference TRBV7-2 and TRBJ2-2 for the parts outside the CDR3, the full variable domain is GAGVSQSPSNKVTEKGKDVELRCDPISGHTALYWYRQSLGQGLEFLIYFQGNSAPDKSGLPSDRFSAERTGGSVSTLTIQRTQQEDSAVYLCASSLGLFETGELFFGEGSRLTVL.

The chain carries TRBV18 and TRBJ2-7; D is ambiguous. The length of the CDR3 is 13 residues. Germline V gene sequence: CDR1 KGHSH, CDR2 LQKENI. Trimming stripped 5 bases from V and 5 bases from J, with 13 bases between. Here the CDR3 reads CASSDTRSNEQYF. CDR3 in DNA: TGTGCCAGCTCAGATACGAGGTCCAACGAGCAGTACTTC.

The chain recombines TRBV11-2 with TRBJ1-2; D is unclear. Deletions cut 3 bases from V and 2 bases from J, with 10 bases between. CDR3 length equals 14 residues. Germline assignment: CDR1 SGHAT and CDR2 FQNNGV. This chain's CDR3 is CASSFSSRNYGYTF. CDR3 nucleotides: TGTGCCAGCAGCTTTTCTTCCAGGAACTATGGCTACACCTTC.

The chain links TRBV15 to TRBJ1-5; the D gene is possibly TRBD1 (5 bases). The length of the CDR3 is 16 residues. V lost 1 base and J 5 bases, leaving 15 bases between the germline ends. Germline V gene data show CDR1 as LNHNV and CDR2 as YYDKDF (reference sequence). The CDR3 DNA sequence: TGTGCCACCAGCAGAGGTACGGGGGGAGTTCATCAGCCCCAGCATTTT. Translation: CATSRGTGGVHQPQHF.

The gene calls are TRBV7-9 and TRBJ1-4, with 8 positions matching TRBD1. The V segment lost 5 bases and the J segment 7 bases; nucleotides outside the gene matches: 15. The CDR3 loop spans 17 amino acids. CDR1 and CDR2 from the germline V gene are SEHNR and FQNEAQ (reference sequence). The chain's CDR3 is CASSTGTGPSSSEKLFF. Written as DNA, the CDR3 is TGTGCCAGCAGCACCGGGACAGGTCCTTCGTCGAGTGAAAAACTGTTTTTT.

This chain connects TRBV7-2 to TRBJ1-1; 8 bases fit TRBD1. Germline values: CDR1 SGHTA, CDR2 FQGNSA. This CDR3 is 14 amino acids long. J lost 10 bases, V lost 6 bases, and 13 bases had no gene match. CDR3 loop: CASRYRQGPLGAFF. Written as DNA, the CDR3 is TGTGCCAGCAGGTACAGACAGGGGCCCCTGGGAGCTTTCTTT.